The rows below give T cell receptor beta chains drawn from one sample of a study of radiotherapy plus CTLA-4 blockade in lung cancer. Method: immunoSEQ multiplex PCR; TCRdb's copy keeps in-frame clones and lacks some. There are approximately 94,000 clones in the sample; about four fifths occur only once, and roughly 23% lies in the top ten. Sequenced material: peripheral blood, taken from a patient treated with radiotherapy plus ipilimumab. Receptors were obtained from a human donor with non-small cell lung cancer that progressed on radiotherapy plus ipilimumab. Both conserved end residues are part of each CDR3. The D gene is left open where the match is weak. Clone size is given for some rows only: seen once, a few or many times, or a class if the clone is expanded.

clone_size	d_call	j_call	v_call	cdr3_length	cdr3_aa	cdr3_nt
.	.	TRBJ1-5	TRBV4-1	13	CASSQSQNQPQHF	TGCGCCAGCAGCCAATCACAGAATCAGCCCCAGCATTTT
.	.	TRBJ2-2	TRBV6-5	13	CASRLKNTGELFF	TGTGCCAGCAGGCTGAAGAACACCGGGGAGCTGTTTTTT
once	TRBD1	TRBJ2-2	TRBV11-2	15	CASSLTGGYSGELFF	TGTGCCAGCAGCTTAACAGGGGGTTATTCCGGGGAGCTGTTTTTT
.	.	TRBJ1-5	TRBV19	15	CASRRKPYSNQPQHF	TGTGCCAGTAGACGTAAGCCGTATAGCAATCAGCCCCAGCATTTT
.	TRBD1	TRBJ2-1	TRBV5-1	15	CASSSYRDRDNEQFF	TGCGCCAGCAGCTCGTACCGGGACAGAGACAATGAGCAGTTCTTC
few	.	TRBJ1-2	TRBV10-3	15	CAINVGWDTGGGYTF	TGTGCCATCAATGTAGGGTGGGACACCGGTGGTGGCTACACCTTC
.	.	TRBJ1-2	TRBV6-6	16	CASSKIAGRVVYGYTF	TGTGCCAGCTCAAAAATCGCGGGCAGGGTGGTCTATGGCTACACCTTC
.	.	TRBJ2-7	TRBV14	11	CASSQGGEQYF	TGTGCCAGCAGCCAAGGAGGAGAGCAGTACTTC
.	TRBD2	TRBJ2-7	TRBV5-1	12	CASSAGTSEQYF	TGCGCCAGCAGCGCTGGGACTAGCGAGCAGTACTTC
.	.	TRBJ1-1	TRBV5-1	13	CASSQTGNTEAFF	TGCGCCAGCAGCCAAACAGGGAACACTGAAGCTTTCTTT
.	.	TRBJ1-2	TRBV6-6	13	CASSPDGNYGYTF	TGTGCCAGCAGCCCGGACGGTAACTATGGCTACACCTTC
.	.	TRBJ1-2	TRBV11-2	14	CASSLDVRDYGYTF	TGTGCCAGCAGCTTAGACGTCAGGGACTATGGCTACACCTTC
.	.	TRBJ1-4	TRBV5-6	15	CASSLGGTPNEKLFF	TGTGCCAGCAGCTTGGGGGGGACTCCTAATGAAAAACTGTTTTTT
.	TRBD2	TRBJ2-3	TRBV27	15	CASSDGTSGRDTQYF	TGTGCCAGCAGTGATGGGACTAGCGGGAGGGATACGCAGTATTTT
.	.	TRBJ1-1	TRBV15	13	CATSRGPQAEAFF	TGTGCCACCAGCAGAGGCCCACAAGCTGAAGCTTTCTTT
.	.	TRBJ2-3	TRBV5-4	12	CASSLQGYTQYF	TGTGCCAGCAGCTTGCAGGGATATACGCAGTATTTT
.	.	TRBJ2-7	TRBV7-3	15	CASSQSSESSYEQYF	TGTGCCAGCAGTCAATCTAGCGAGAGCTCCTACGAGCAGTACTTC
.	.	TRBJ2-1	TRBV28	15	CASTLRGHLNNEQFF	TGTGCCAGCACCCTCAGGGGACACCTCAACAATGAGCAGTTCTTC
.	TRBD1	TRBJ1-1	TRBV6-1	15	CASSEEGRGLDEAFF	TGTGCCAGCAGTGAAGAGGGCAGGGGGCTGGATGAAGCTTTCTTT
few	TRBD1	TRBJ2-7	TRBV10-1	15	CASSESQGALREQYF	TGCGCCAGCAGTGAGTCGCAGGGGGCCCTTCGGGAGCAGTACTTC
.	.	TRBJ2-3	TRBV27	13	CASSLGISDTQYF	TGTGCCAGCAGTTTAGGGATCTCAGATACGCAGTATTTT
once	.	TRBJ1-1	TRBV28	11	CASAVSYEAFF	TGTGCCAGCGCGGTAAGTTATGAAGCTTTCTTT
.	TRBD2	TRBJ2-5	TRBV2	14	CASRVGGTQETQYF	TGTGCCAGCAGAGTGGGGGGGACTCAAGAGACCCAGTACTTC